This T cell receptor beta chain was sequenced in a study of tumor-infiltrating lymphocytes in primary liver carcinoma. This clonotype was seen just once. V was pared by 9 bases and J by 11 bases, with 14 bases between. This CDR3 has 12 residues. Total RNA and DNA came together from approximately 20-30 mg of bulk tissue without cell sorting. With roughly 500 ng total RNA as template and a constant-region primer, TCR beta cDNA was made. Amplification in three nested multiplex PCR rounds with slightly modified ARM-PCR gave rise to TCR beta libraries. PCR rounds one and two used TRBV1-TRBV30 forward primers with a C-beta reverse primer for 10 cycles each. TCRdb independently ran MiXCR on the multiplex PCR reads; one entry per CDR3 protein. In the table there are 60,000 or so distinct CDR3 sequences, about two thirds of which are singletons.

The receptor comes from a man aged 35-49 years with primary liver carcinoma and hepatitis B virus infection. The V call is TRBV12-3 or TRBV12-4, the J call TRBJ1-6; the D is unclear. The source material was liver tumor tissue from sampling region 2. As to subset: tumor region T2, inferior pole. The CDR3 reads CASTLKNPPLHF. In nucleotides, the CDR3 is TGTGCCAGTACTTTAAAGAATCCACCCCTCCACTTT.